This T cell receptor beta chain was observed in a study of blood T cell repertoires in COVID-19 (dated by TCRdb to 2019 to 2021). In terms of the full investigation: Samples from collaborators originated in the United States, Italy and Spain and spanned both the acute and convalescent phases of COVID-19. The material from the prospective study consisted of cDNA or gDNA derived from T cells, B-cell-depleted T cells, or PBMCs. Deeply sampled blood TCRbeta repertoires from subjects exposed to, actively infected with, or recovered from COVID-19 were included in the dataset. The repertoires were released in a freely available public database intended as a resource for research on the immune response to SARS-CoV-2. Samples were obtained from the ongoing ImmuneRACE study (first 160 participants) and from some 1,300 subjects provided by 6 global collaborators. The sample metadata nearly always contained a de-identified subject ID, COVID-19 status, age in years and sex. Where HLA class I and class II types were available, the types were taken from metadata supplied by the sample provider, not from assay-based typing.

The immunoSEQ Assay, a bias-controlled multiplex PCR, was used to amplify TCRbeta CDR3 regions from genomic DNA. As for the original processing: The number of nucleated cells in each sample was estimated from the amplification of reference gene primers within the assay. Sequence reads were collapsed and filtered to measure the absolute abundance of every unique TCRbeta CDR3 rearrangement. Productive Simpson clonality was computed per sample as the square root of Simpson's diversity index over productive rearrangements. Drawn from immuneACCESS, this table holds only the in-frame rearrangements with V and J called that TCRdb kept. Clones are partly lost; checked studies trace under half to an unresolved V gene and leave the rest unexplained. V and J calls and clone size are as listed in that table; D and trimming were resolved from the DNA. In this sample the table shows about 180,000 clones, less than 85% of which occur a single time. The ten largest clones capture 10% to 13% of the sample.

Results and caveats for the whole study, not just this receptor: Clinical and demographic metadata were provided uncurated, with the amount varying by source and participant.

In this sample, this clone turned up a few times. No cognate antigen has been identified for it. No clone much larger than this one lies a single base away; base qualities are absent. Collaborating institutions collected whole blood in K2EDTA tubes following their own protocols. For TCRbeta analysis, collaborators shipped samples as frozen whole blood, isolated PBMCs, or DNA extracted from either of those sample types. CDR1 and CDR2, looked up from the germline V gene, are MGHRA and YSYEKL. Reading from cysteine to phenylalanine, the CDR3 counts 15 amino acids. The retained sequence is limited to the CDR3, 45 bases, with the frame set at the first base. From V the trimming removes 2 bases and from J it removes 5 bases, while the gene matches leave 8 bases of the junction unaccounted for.

The sequenced sample consisted of peripheral blood. This sequence originates from a woman aged 80 or older with active or convalescent COVID-19. The V and J genes are TRBV4-1 and TRBJ1-2; 7 bases in between match TRBD1. The DNA reads as follows: TGCGCCAGCAGCCAACGACAGGGTGGATGGTATGGCTACACCTTC. This sequence encodes CASSQRQGGWYGYTF.